This T cell receptor beta chain was captured in a study of shared clonotypes between healthy human individuals. As for the study in general: Each donor had three CD4 naive, three CD4 memory, two CD8 naive and one CD8 memory plate.

At a deep level, the assay was run. Data came from immunoSEQ multiplex PCR; TCRdb stores just in-frame clones and leaves some out. The data show around 2.1 million clones, nearly 97% seen once. Study results and caveats: The sharing of about 5.3% of naive CD4 clonotypes was seen across a handful of donors.

The count of this clone is one. Its antigen is not known. The TCR sequence derives from a man between 18 and 35 years old in good health. Sequencing used naive CD4+ T cells sorted from blood. Described subset: CD45RA+ positively selected.

The CDR3 DNA follows: TGCAGCGTTGTGTGGGGGAGGTGGGCCTCCTACGAGCAGTACTTC. This translates into CSVVWGRWASYEQYF. The chain couples TRBV29-1 to TRBJ2-7, with D possibly matching TRBD2 (6 bases). V was cut by 4 bases and J by 0 bases, with 16 bases left in between. The germline gives CDR1 SQVTM, CDR2 ANQGSEA. CDR3 size: 15 residues.